One and the same sample provided the 13 T cell receptor beta chains below, sequenced in a study of tumor-infiltrating lymphocytes in primary liver carcinoma. The researchers produced TCR beta cDNA from approximately 540 ng total RNA with a constant-region primer. Slightly modified ARM-PCR served as the procedure for the TCR beta libraries. These libraries came from three rounds of nested multiplex PCR. Two initial PCR rounds of around 10 cycles each paired TRBV1-TRBV30 forward primers with a C-beta reverse primer. TCRdb independently ran MiXCR on the multiplex PCR reads; one entry per CDR3 protein. The repertoire holds 40,000 to 60,000 distinct CDR3 sequences, with 70% to 85% as singletons. Starting material for RNA and DNA co-extraction consisted of roughly 18-34 mg of unsorted bulk tissue. Sequencing was carried out using liver tumor tissue from sampling region 5. The subset was: tumor region T5, tumor centre. The receptors shown here come from a man in his forties with primary liver carcinoma and hepatitis B virus infection.

In nucleotides, the CDR3 is TGCAGCGTTAACCGGGACAGGCTTGGTAGGCAGTATTTT. The encoded protein is CSVNRDRLGRQYF. J is TRBJ2-3 and V is TRBV29-1; 8 nucleotides match TRBD1. This CDR3 has 13 amino acids. Trimming cost V 5 bases and J 11 bases; bases outside gene matches: 12. CDR1 and CDR2 from the germline V gene are SQVTM and ANQGSEA.

A note on this clonotype: Compared with germline, one end of the junction differs, possibly owing to a read error. The gene calls are TRBV19 and TRBJ2-1; D could derive from TRBD1 or TRBD2 (5 bases each). Germline values: CDR1 LNHDA, CDR2 SQIVND (reference sequence). This CDR3 comprises 15 residues. The CDR3 region is CVSSTGDANDNEQFF. In nucleotides, the CDR3 is TGTGTCAGTAGTACCGGGGACGCCAACGACAATGAGCAGTTCTTC.

On this clonotype: Lacking the conserved final phenylalanine or tryptophan, this CDR3 likely reflects a read error. This chain links TRBV11-2 with TRBJ2-7; 8 nucleotides match TRBD1. Germline lookup yields CDR1 SGHAT and CDR2 FQNNGV. This CDR3 comprises 15 residues. As DNA, the CDR3 is TGTGCCATCAGCGCCCGCGACAGGGGTTTCTACGAGCAGTACCTC. Protein sequence: CAISARDRGFYEQYL.

The chain uses TRBV11-2 and TRBJ2-1, with D perhaps matching TRBD2 (6 bases). The CDR3 spans 15 residues. Trimming stripped 4 bases from V and 7 bases from J, with 17 bases between. Germline lookup yields CDR1 SGHAT and CDR2 FQNNGV. CDR3 sequence (DNA): TGTGCCAGCAGCTCCTCTAGCGTTTTGGAGAATGAGCAGTTCTTC. This translates into CASSSSSVLENEQFF.

The V gene is TRBV6-1, the J gene TRBJ2-7; the match to TRBD1 covers 9 bases. The CDR3 length is 15 residues. The J segment lost 6 bases and the V segment lost 0 bases, leaving 6 bases of the junction unmatched. Germline lookup yields CDR1 MNHNS and CDR2 SASEGT. Here the CDR3 reads CASSEALGQGCEQYF. The CDR3 nucleotides are TGTGCCAGCAGTGAAGCGCTGGGACAGGGCTGCGAGCAGTACTTC.

The chain employs TRBV7-9 and TRBJ2-7, with D maybe TRBD2 (7 bases). The CDR3 spans 14 residues. Trimming pared 5 bases from V and 3 bases from J, leaving 14 bases between. Germline V lookup: CDR1 SEHNR, CDR2 FQNEAQ (reference sequence). The CDR3, as DNA: TGTGCCAGCAGCCGGGGGAGGGGGATCTACGAGCAGTACTTC. The encoded protein is CASSRGRGIYEQYF. Variable domain in full (rest from reference TRBV7-9 and TRBJ2-7): DTGVSQNPRHKITKRGQNVTFRCDPISEHNRLYWYRQTLGQGPEFLTYFQNEAQLEKSRLLSDRFSAERPKGSFSTLEIQRTEQGDSAMYLCASSRGRGIYEQYFGPGTRLTVT.

On this clonotype itself: A much larger clonotype is one base distant, so this may be a read error. The chain has TRBV5-1 and TRBJ2-6; 7 nucleotides line up with TRBD1. CDR1 is SGHRS and CDR2 is YFSETQ in the germline V gene. The CDR3 totals 18 residues. This chain's CDR3 is CASSLEVGGVGRAKVLTF. CDR3 sequence (DNA): TGCGCCAGCAGCTTGGAGGTAGGGGGCGTAGGAAGGGCCAAAGTCCTGACTTTC.

To note about this clonotype: This may arise from a read error, as a much more abundant clone is one base away. This chain connects TRBV6-1 to TRBJ2-3; tentative D call: TRBD2 (5 bases). Trimming pared 2 bases from V and 2 bases from J, leaving 11 bases between. This CDR3 spans 15 amino acids. CDR1 is MNHNS, CDR2 SASEGT, per germline. CDR3 region: CASSERLAFTDTQYF. The CDR3 nucleotides read TGTGCCAGCAGTGAAAGGTTAGCGTTCACAGATACGCAGTATTTT.

Turning to this clonotype: One base away lies a much larger clone, so this may be a sequencing read error. The chain couples TRBV30 to TRBJ2-5; 8 nucleotides align to TRBD1. The germline gives CDR1 GTSNPN, CDR2 SVGIG (reference sequence). V lost 0 bases to trimming and J lost 9 bases; unmatched junction nucleotides: 12. This CDR3 has 15 residues. CDR3 in amino acids: CAWSVGQALPQAQYF. The CDR3 bases are TGTGCCTGGAGTGTGGGACAGGCCCTACCTCAGGCCCAGTACTTC.

With regard to this clonotype: Germline and junction disagree at one end, which may indicate a read error. The CDR3 reads CATSRQGYTEAFF. The CDR3 nucleotides are TGTGCCACCAGCAGACAGGGCTACACTGAAGCTTTCTTC. This chain uses TRBV15 with TRBJ1-1; the D gene is possibly TRBD1 (5 bases). This CDR3 is 13 amino acids long. Per the germline V gene, CDR1 is LNHNV and CDR2 is YYDKDF (reference sequence).

The CDR3 region is CASSRGSRIDTKYF. DNA of the CDR3: TGTGCCAGCAGTCGTGGGTCTAGAATCGATACCAAGTACTTC. The V call is TRBV6-2 or TRBV6-3, the J call TRBJ2-5; no reliable D call. Germline V gene lookup returns CDR1 MNHEY and CDR2 SVGEGT. The V end lost 5 bases, the J end lost 12 bases, and 22 bases lay between the germline ends. This CDR3 is 14 amino acids long.

Note on this clonotype: At one end, the junction sequence differs from germline, possibly due to a read error. V and J are TRBV12-3 or TRBV12-4 and TRBJ2-5, with D hard to call. CDR3 length: 14 amino acids. The CDR3 coding sequence is TGTGCCAGCAGTTTCCCGGCTACTCAAGAGAGCCAGGACTTC. Translation: CASSFPATQESQDF.

For this clonotype: Germline and junction disagree at one end, which may indicate a read error. The V call is TRBV29-1, the J call TRBJ2-2; TRBD2 is a possible D gene (5 bases). This CDR3 spans 12 amino acids. Germline V gene sequence: CDR1 SQVTM, CDR2 ANQGSEA. Here the CDR3 DNA reads TGCAGCGTCAGACTCCCCACCGGGGAGCTGTTTTTC. Protein: CSVRLPTGELFF.